This T cell receptor (beta chain) was captured in a study of shared clonotypes between healthy human individuals. Across the study: Plates per donor: three CD4 naive, three CD4 memory, two CD8 naive, one CD8 memory. Broader study findings: Sharing across a few donors was seen in 4% to 5% of naive CD4 clonotypes. When compared with the clonotypes that were shared by all four sorted-subset donors, the non-shared clonotypes turned out to have lower generation probabilities.

The assay used deep level. Profiled with immunoSEQ multiplex PCR; TCRdb holds only in-frame clones, not every one. This table has approximately 710,000 clones, less than 95% appearing once. The germline V gene encodes CDR1 SGDLS and CDR2 YYNGEE. V lost 4 bases to trimming and J lost 2 bases, with 15 bases between them. This CDR3 has 15 residues. This clone was observed a single time. Antigen specificity is unknown. This receptor was obtained from a young man in good health. Some clones in this sample may be carry-over from other donors' samples. Material for sequencing was memory CD8+ T cells from PBMCs. Subset indicated: CD45RO+ cells pooled with CCR7-negative TemRA cells. The rearrangement uses TRBV9 and TRBJ2-5; D is possibly TRBD2 (6 bases). The CDR3 coding sequence is TGTGCCAGCAGCTCCGGGGGAGACAGACAAGAGACCCAGTACTTC. It encodes CASSSGGDRQETQYF.